These T cell receptor beta chains were read from a single sample in a study of Ad26.COV2.S vaccination and SARS-CoV-2 variants. This table comes from immunoSEQ multiplex PCR, and its TCRdb copy is limited to in-frame clones, with some not included. The table records under 500,000 clones, 92% of them present only once. The sequences come from peripheral blood, collected in a trial of Ad26.COV2.S vaccine versus placebo. All receptors come from a person aged 18-60 years who received the Ad26.COV2.S COVID-19 vaccine or a placebo. The CDR3 runs from the conserved cysteine through the conserved F or W. The D gene is left open where the match is weak. A row's size may be missing; if present it is once, few, many or a size class.

abundance: -
d_gene: -
v_gene: TRBV6-4
len: 18
j_gene: TRBJ2-3
CDR3aa: CASSVWQQGGMGTDTQYF
CDR3nt: TGTGCCAGCAGTGTTTGGCAACAGGGTGGGATGGGCACAGATACGCAGTATTTT

abundance: -
d_gene: -
v_gene: TRBV4-3
len: 17
j_gene: TRBJ2-7
CDR3aa: CASSQALPAGGAYEQYF
CDR3nt: TGCGCCAGCAGCCAAGCACTCCCCGCAGGGGGGGCCTACGAGCAGTACTTC

abundance: -
d_gene: -
v_gene: TRBV7-9
len: 14
j_gene: TRBJ1-1
CDR3aa: CASSLGRGNTEAFF
CDR3nt: TGTGCCAGCAGCTTAGGAAGGGGAAACACTGAAGCTTTCTTT

abundance: -
d_gene: TRBD1
v_gene: TRBV9
len: 18
j_gene: TRBJ1-6
CDR3aa: CASSVDENRGSYNSPLHF
CDR3nt: TGTGCCAGCAGCGTAGATGAGAACAGGGGCTCCTATAATTCACCCCTCCACTTT

abundance: once
d_gene: -
v_gene: TRBV9
len: 12
j_gene: TRBJ1-6
CDR3aa: CASSGRNSPLHF
CDR3nt: TGTGCCAGCAGCGGCCGAAATTCACCCCTCCACTTT

abundance: -
d_gene: -
v_gene: TRBV15
len: 14
j_gene: TRBJ2-5
CDR3aa: CATSRGQAQETQYF
CDR3nt: TGTGCCACCAGCAGAGGACAGGCCCAAGAGACCCAGTACTTC

abundance: once
d_gene: -
v_gene: TRBV19
len: 13
j_gene: TRBJ1-2
CDR3aa: CASKTILDYGYTF
CDR3nt: TGTGCCAGTAAGACAATCCTCGACTATGGCTACACCTTC

abundance: -
d_gene: -
v_gene: TRBV9
len: 17
j_gene: TRBJ2-1
CDR3aa: CASSPEVGRGAYNEQFF
CDR3nt: TGTGCCAGCAGCCCAGAGGTTGGGCGGGGCGCCTACAATGAGCAGTTCTTC

abundance: -
d_gene: -
v_gene: TRBV7-2
len: 15
j_gene: TRBJ1-5
CDR3aa: CASSLLGNSNQPQHF
CDR3nt: TGTGCCAGCAGCTTATTGGGGAATAGCAATCAGCCCCAGCATTTT

abundance: -
d_gene: -
v_gene: TRBV5-6
len: 18
j_gene: TRBJ2-1
CDR3aa: CASSLLTRTNYFYNEQFF
CDR3nt: TGTGCCAGCAGCTTACTGACCCGCACCAATTACTTCTACAATGAGCAGTTCTTC

abundance: -
d_gene: TRBD2
v_gene: TRBV19
len: 14
j_gene: TRBJ2-7
CDR3aa: CASSKAGGTYEQYF
CDR3nt: TGTGCCAGTAGTAAAGCGGGGGGAACCTACGAGCAGTACTTC

abundance: -
d_gene: -
v_gene: TRBV6-2/TRBV6-3
len: 17
j_gene: TRBJ1-2
CDR3aa: CASSYSITSLANYGYTF
CDR3nt: TGTGCCAGCAGTTACTCGATTACGAGCCTCGCTAACTATGGCTACACCTTC

abundance: -
d_gene: -
v_gene: TRBV6-1
len: 15
j_gene: TRBJ1-3
CDR3aa: CASSEVQGRRGTIYF
CDR3nt: TGTGCCAGCAGTGAAGTGCAGGGTCGAAGGGGGACCATATATTTT

abundance: -
d_gene: -
v_gene: TRBV3-1/TRBV3-2
len: 13
j_gene: TRBJ2-2
CDR3aa: CASSQEHTGELFF
CDR3nt: TGTGCCAGCAGCCAAGAACACACCGGGGAGCTGTTTTTT

abundance: few
d_gene: TRBD1
v_gene: TRBV4-3
len: 17
j_gene: TRBJ1-3
CDR3aa: CASSQVVRDRERNTIYF
CDR3nt: TGCGCCAGCAGCCAAGTAGTCCGGGACAGGGAAAGAAACACCATATATTTT

abundance: -
d_gene: TRBD1
v_gene: TRBV28
len: 15
j_gene: TRBJ2-2
CDR3aa: CASSWTGGMAGELFF
CDR3nt: TGTGCCAGCAGTTGGACAGGGGGCATGGCCGGGGAGCTGTTTTTT

abundance: -
d_gene: -
v_gene: TRBV7-2
len: 14
j_gene: TRBJ2-5
CDR3aa: CASSFSAIQETQYF
CDR3nt: TGTGCCAGCAGCTTCAGCGCTATCCAAGAGACCCAGTACTTC

abundance: -
d_gene: -
v_gene: TRBV6-2/TRBV6-3
len: 18
j_gene: TRBJ1-1
CDR3aa: CASSYTYRASGVNTEAFF
CDR3nt: TGTGCCAGCAGTTACACTTACAGGGCGTCCGGGGTGAACACTGAAGCTTTCTTT

abundance: -
d_gene: -
v_gene: TRBV5-4
len: 12
j_gene: TRBJ2-5
CDR3aa: CASSLGGQGTHF
CDR3nt: TGTGCCAGCAGCTTGGGGGGGCAGGGAACCCACTTC

abundance: -
d_gene: -
v_gene: TRBV2
len: 11
j_gene: TRBJ1-3
CDR3aa: CASSQVNTIYF
CDR3nt: TGTGCCAGCAGTCAAGTAAACACCATATATTTT

abundance: -
d_gene: -
v_gene: TRBV27
len: 15
j_gene: TRBJ2-7
CDR3aa: CASSPLQGLTYEQYF
CDR3nt: TGTGCCAGCAGTCCCCTCCAGGGGCTAACCTACGAGCAGTACTTC

abundance: -
d_gene: TRBD1
v_gene: TRBV7-9
len: 17
j_gene: TRBJ1-6
CDR3aa: CASSLGQGTGYNSPLHF
CDR3nt: TGTGCCAGCAGCTTAGGACAGGGGACAGGATATAATTCACCCCTCCACTTT

abundance: -
d_gene: TRBD1
v_gene: TRBV28
len: 14
j_gene: TRBJ2-1
CDR3aa: CASRTGVSYNEQFF
CDR3nt: TGTGCCAGCAGAACAGGGGTGTCCTACAATGAGCAGTTCTTC

abundance: -
d_gene: -
v_gene: TRBV19
len: 12
j_gene: TRBJ1-2
CDR3aa: CASSRGGYGYTF
CDR3nt: TGTGCCAGTAGCCGGGGTGGCTATGGCTACACCTTC

abundance: -
d_gene: -
v_gene: TRBV28
len: 12
j_gene: TRBJ1-5
CDR3aa: CATRVVNQPQHF
CDR3nt: TGTGCCACCAGGGTAGTCAATCAGCCCCAGCATTTT

abundance: -
d_gene: TRBD1
v_gene: TRBV19
len: 15
j_gene: TRBJ1-1
CDR3aa: CASSNPGGKDTEAFF
CDR3nt: TGTGCCAGTAGTAACCCAGGGGGCAAGGACACTGAAGCTTTCTTT

abundance: -
d_gene: -
v_gene: TRBV28
len: 13
j_gene: TRBJ2-3
CDR3aa: CASRGAVTDTQYF
CDR3nt: TGTGCCAGCAGGGGGGCCGTTACAGATACGCAGTATTTT

abundance: few
d_gene: TRBD1
v_gene: TRBV5-4
len: 14
j_gene: TRBJ1-1
CDR3aa: CASSAGTGGTEAFF
CDR3nt: TGTGCCAGCAGCGCCGGGACAGGGGGCACTGAAGCTTTCTTT

abundance: -
d_gene: TRBD2
v_gene: TRBV15
len: 17
j_gene: TRBJ2-1
CDR3aa: CATSRTSGGALANEQFF
CDR3nt: TGTGCCACCAGCCGAACTAGCGGGGGGGCCTTAGCCAATGAGCAGTTCTTC